The T cell receptor beta chain described here comes from a study of T-cell memory formation after mild COVID-19. General study results and limits: Contracting clones localized mainly to CM and EM when CD4+ and mainly to EMRA when CD8+.

In regard to this clonotype: Antigen: not known.

After 5'RACE with constant-segment primers, TCR alpha and TCR beta cDNA libraries carrying sample barcodes and UMIs were obtained. TCRdb reprocessed the 5' RACE reads with MiXCR, giving one entry per CDR3 protein. The sample contains fewer than 700,000 distinct CDR3 sequences, about 20% of which appear only once. V lost 4 bases to trimming and J lost 11 bases; unmatched junction nucleotides: 19. The CDR3 spans 18 residues. Germline CDR1 reads SGHTA; CDR2 reads FQGNSA. The material sequenced was PBMCs or a T cell subset sorted from them (not recorded which). The clonotype comes from an adult woman who had mild COVID-19 (a few samples of this study predate the infection). Cell type and time point are not known. The chain combines TRBV7-2 with TRBJ1-5; TRBD1 matches at 11 bases. In DNA form, the CDR3 reads TGTGCCAGCAGCTCAGATATTTCCCTGGACAGGGGGCCTGGGGCCCAGCATTTT. Its protein is CASSSDISLDRGPGAQHF.